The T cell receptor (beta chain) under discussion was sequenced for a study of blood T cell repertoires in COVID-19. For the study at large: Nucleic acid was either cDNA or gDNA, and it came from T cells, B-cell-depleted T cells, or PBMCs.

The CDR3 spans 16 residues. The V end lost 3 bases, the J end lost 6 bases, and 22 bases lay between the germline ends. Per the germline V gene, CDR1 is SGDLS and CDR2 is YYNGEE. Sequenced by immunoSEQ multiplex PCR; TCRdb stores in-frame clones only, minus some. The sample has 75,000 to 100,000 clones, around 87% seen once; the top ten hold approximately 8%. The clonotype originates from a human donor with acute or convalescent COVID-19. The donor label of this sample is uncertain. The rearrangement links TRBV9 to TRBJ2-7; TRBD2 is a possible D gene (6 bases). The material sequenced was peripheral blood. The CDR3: CASSDRGMRGLSEQYF. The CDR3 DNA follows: TGTGCCAGCAGCGATCGGGGGATGAGGGGTCTTAGCGAGCAGTACTTC.